One and the same sample provided the 25 T cell receptor beta chains below, sequenced in a study of CD8+CD57+ T cells in acquired aplastic anemia. Genomic DNA, serving as template, underwent TCR beta VDJ and CDR3 profiling. TCRdb analysed the reads with MiXCR anew, one entry per CDR3 protein. The sample lists 15,000 to 25,000 distinct CDR3 sequences, roughly 40% occurring once. Before being chosen for sequencing, patients had shown CD8+CD57+ cell expansion by flow cytometry. Study observations and caveats: Lower repertoire diversity than in total CD4+ and CD8+ pools was seen for CD8+CD57+ cells in patients.

The antigens for these receptors are not known. Sequencing was carried out using CD8+CD57+ T cells sorted from PBMCs. As for subset: bead-enriched CD8+CD57+ effector memory T cells from SAA patients. The source of these receptors is a human donor with aplastic anemia.

The chain couples TRBV12-3 or TRBV12-4 to TRBJ2-5; D possibly corresponds to TRBD1 (6 bases). The ends were cut back, 3 bases at V and 5 bases at J, with 19 bases in the middle. CDR3 size: 16 residues. The CDR3 bases are TGTGCCAGCAGTTTCCGCCAGGGGAAGGGGAAGGAGACCCAGTACTTC. Protein: CASSFRQGKGKETQYF.

This clonotype has just a few counts. The genes are TRBV7-6 and TRBJ2-1; D remains ambiguous. The CDR3 length is 15 residues. The V end was cut by 5 bases, the J end by 9 bases, with 20 bases between. Germline V gene data show CDR1 as SGHVS and CDR2 as FNYEAQ. DNA of the CDR3: TGTGCCAGCAGCCCAACTAACGCCCCTGTGGGTGAGCAGTTCTTC. This translates into CASSPTNAPVGEQFF.

The J gene is TRBJ2-7, the V gene TRBV2; no reliable D call. Germline loops: CDR1 SNHLY, CDR2 FYNNEI. V was trimmed by 3 bases and J by 4 bases, leaving 4 bases between them. The CDR3 loop spans 11 amino acids. The CDR3 loop is CASSDYYEQYF. The DNA for the CDR3 is TGTGCCAGCAGTGACTATTACGAGCAGTACTTC.

The rearrangement links TRBV25-1 to TRBJ2-7; the D is unclear. This CDR3 has 13 amino acids. CDR1 and CDR2 from the germline V gene are MGHDK and SYGVNS. Trimming cost V 7 bases and J 1 base, with 11 bases left between them. The CDR3: CASTRLGSYEQYF. The CDR3 region has the DNA TGTGCCAGCACCCGCTTGGGGTCCTACGAGCAGTACTTC.

This clonotype was seen repeatedly, ten times or more. The chain joins TRBV27 to TRBJ2-7; TRBD1 might be the D (6 bases). Trimming took off 4 bases at V and 3 bases at J, with 10 bases between the two ends. Germline CDR1 reads MNHEY; CDR2 reads SMNVEV (reference sequence). The CDR3 contains 13 residues. CDR3 in DNA: TGTGCCAGCAGTTATGGGACATACTACGAGCAGTACTTC. Amino acids: CASSYGTYYEQYF.

V and J are TRBV12-5 and TRBJ2-3, with 14 nucleotides matching TRBD2. The CDR3 has 16 amino acids. The trim removed 7 bases at V and 4 bases at J, leaving 7 bases unmatched. Germline V gene data show CDR1 as LGHNT and CDR2 as FRNRAP. This CDR3 reads CASAPGLAGVADTQYF. CDR3 sequence (DNA): TGTGCTAGTGCCCCGGGACTAGCGGGGGTCGCAGATACGCAGTATTTT.

This clonotype was picked up a small number of times. This sequence joins TRBV11-2 and TRBJ2-3; TRBD1 agrees at 7 bases. CDR1 and CDR2 from the germline V gene are SGHAT and FQNNGV. The CDR3 consists of 15 residues. Germline trimming cut 3 bases from V and 4 bases from J; bases unmatched to any gene: 7. The CDR3 DNA reads TGTGCCAGCAGCTTCGACAGGGTCGGAGCAGATACGCAGTATTTT. This encodes CASSFDRVGADTQYF.

This clonotype came up a few times. This chain uses TRBV2 with TRBJ1-5; no clear D. The CDR3 spans 14 residues. The V gene's germline CDR1 is SNHLY and CDR2 FYNNEI. V was pared by 6 bases and J by 0 bases, with 9 bases between. CDR3 in amino acids: CASSERVSNQPQHF. The CDR3 region has the DNA TGTGCCAGCAGCGAGAGGGTTAGCAATCAGCCCCAGCATTTT.

The genes are TRBV7-3 and TRBJ2-5, with D uncertain. Germline CDR1 is SGHTA and CDR2 is FQGTGA. The CDR3 totals 16 residues. V was pared by 5 bases and J by 1 base, with 17 bases between. The CDR3 nucleotides are TGTGCCAGCAGCCCCGGTCTTGGTGGTGGCCAAGAGACCCAGTACTTC. Translation: CASSPGLGGGQETQYF.

The chain combines TRBV20-1 with TRBJ2-6, with unresolved D. Germline CDR1 reads DFQATT; CDR2 reads SNEGSKA (reference sequence). Between the trimmed V and J ends, which lost 2 bases and 2 bases, there was a span of 7 bases. This CDR3 has 14 residues. CDR3 in DNA: TGCAGTGCTAGAAGGCAGACTGGGGCCAACGTCCTGACTTTC. Its protein is CSARRQTGANVLTF.

The chain recombines TRBV20-1 with TRBJ2-7, with 9 bases matching TRBD1. Germline-derived CDR1 and CDR2 are DFQATT and SNEGSKA (reference sequence). This CDR3 has 15 amino acids. V dropped 6 bases and J dropped 0; count of bases not matched to a gene: 9. The CDR3 region has the DNA TGCAGTGCCTCAATCGGGACAGGGTTCTCCTACGAGCAGTACTTC. This sequence encodes CSASIGTGFSYEQYF.

This clonotype was seen a handful of times. Likely a read error: the CDR3 ends without its conserved phenylalanine or tryptophan. It is unclear where the CDR3 begins or ends on the DNA, so no DNA is shown, and the CDR3 is as TCRdb lists it. The rearrangement joins TRBV4-1 to TRBJ2-3. Germline CDR1 is MGHRA and CDR2 is YSYEKL. The CDR3 sequence runs 11 residues, both termini included. The CDR3 sequence is CASSQDRQDNY.

This clonotype was recorded many times. V and J are TRBV6-2 or TRBV6-3 and TRBJ2-7, with D perhaps matching TRBD1 (6 bases). V lost 4 bases to trimming and J lost 1 base, with 17 bases between them. Germline lookup yields CDR1 MNHEY and CDR2 SVGEGT. The CDR3 is made up of 16 amino acids. CDR3 DNA sequence: TGTGCCAGCAGTTGGCCTAACAGGGTGGGGTCCTACGAGCAGTACTTC. Amino acids: CASSWPNRVGSYEQYF.

Comment on this clonotype: Since the CDR3 does not end with the conserved phenylalanine or tryptophan, this likely comes from a read error. This chain links TRBV2 with TRBJ2-1; D unresolved. V shed 8 bases and J shed 0 bases, with 8 bases lying between them. Germline V CDR1 and CDR2: SNHLY, FYNNEI. This CDR3 is 13 amino acids long. CDR3 in DNA: TGTGCCAGCGAGGCGAGCTCCTACAATGAGCAGTTCTCC. Amino acid sequence: CASEASSYNEQFS.

The chain uses TRBV24-1 and TRBJ1-2, with a possible D match to TRBD1 (5 bases). The germline V gene encodes CDR1 KGHDR and CDR2 SFDVKD. CDR3 length equals 14 residues. Deletions cut 2 bases from V and 8 bases from J, with 14 bases between. In DNA form, the CDR3 reads TGTGCCACCAGTGATTCGGGACGCCCTATGGGCTACACCTTC. Translated, it gives CATSDSGRPMGYTF.

This clonotype was detected ten times or more. The rearrangement joins TRBV4-2 to TRBJ1-3; D gene unclear. The CDR3 extends over 15 amino acids. Trimming took 0 bases from V and 2 from J, leaving 8 bases between them. Germline-derived CDR1 and CDR2 are LGHNA and YNFKEQ. The CDR3 region is CASSQDRFTGNTIYF. The CDR3 region has the DNA TGTGCCAGCAGCCAAGATAGGTTCACTGGAAACACCATATATTTT.

This chain connects TRBV15 to TRBJ2-5; 7 positions agree with TRBD1. The CDR3 totals 15 residues. With V trimmed by 3 bases and J by 3 bases, 7 bases remained unmatched. CDR1 is LNHNV and CDR2 is YYDKDF in the germline V gene (reference sequence). The CDR3 DNA follows: TGTGCCACCAGCAGTGTTTCGCAGGGGGAAGAGACCCAGTACTTC. This codes for CATSSVSQGEETQYF.

There are a few counts of this clonotype. The chain recombines TRBV20-1 with TRBJ2-5; the D call may be TRBD1 or TRBD2 (6 bases each). There are 14 residues in the CDR3. Germline V gives CDR1 DFQATT, CDR2 SNEGSKA (reference sequence). V lost 6 bases and J 5 bases, leaving 19 bases between the germline ends. The CDR3 coding sequence is TGCAGTGCAGGGGGAGGCGAGGGTTGGGAGACCCAGTACTTC. This gives the protein CSAGGGEGWETQYF.

At least ten counts were recorded for this clonotype. The genes are TRBV20-1 and TRBJ2-3; unclear D gene. The V end was cut by 1 base, the J end by 5 bases, with 16 bases between. From germline, CDR1 is DFQATT and CDR2 SNEGSKA (reference sequence). This CDR3 is 15 amino acids long. This CDR3 reads CSARVDTGTRDTQYF. The CDR3 nucleotides are TGCAGTGCTAGAGTGGATACTGGAACTCGAGATACGCAGTATTTT.

There are a few counts of this clonotype. This rearrangement joins TRBV6-1 to TRBJ1-1; the D gene is possibly TRBD1 (6 bases). V was shortened by 4 bases and J by 5 bases, with 17 bases between the two germline ends. The CDR3 spans 15 residues. Looked up from germline, CDR1 is MNHNS and CDR2 is SASEGT. The CDR3 sequence is CASSGISGGWTEAFF. CDR3 in DNA: TGTGCCAGCAGTGGCATTTCCGGGGGCTGGACTGAAGCTTTCTTT.

This clonotype was seen just once. Sequence at one end of the junction differs from germline and may be a read error. J is TRBJ2-5 and V is TRBV3-1; the D gene could be TRBD1 or TRBD2 (6 bases each). Germline V gene sequence: CDR1 LGHDT, CDR2 YNNKEL (reference sequence). The CDR3 is 13 residues long. Here the CDR3 DNA reads TGTGCCAGCAGCCAGGTTGGGGGGCAGGGCGAACGGTTC. Its protein is CASSQVGGQGERF.

For the CDR3, the DNA is TGTGCCAGTAGCAGGGACAGGGTAGAGACCCAGTACTTC. Amino acid sequence: CASSRDRVETQYF. The chain couples TRBV19 to TRBJ2-5; 9 nucleotides line up with TRBD1. V shed 6 bases, J shed 4 bases, and the junction held 3 bases outside the gene matches. The CDR3 runs 13 residues. Germline V gene lookup returns CDR1 LNHDA and CDR2 SQIVND (reference sequence).

The sample holds many counts of this clonotype. This chain links TRBV20-1 with TRBJ1-2; TRBD1 matches 7 bases. V lost 0 bases to trimming and J lost 6 bases; unmatched junction nucleotides: 10. There are 15 residues in the CDR3. Germline V gene sequence: CDR1 DFQATT, CDR2 SNEGSKA (reference sequence). DNA for the CDR3: TGCAGTGCTAGAGACCCAGGGACAGTAACTAATGGCTACACCTTC. It yields the protein CSARDPGTVTNGYTF.

The J gene is TRBJ2-3, the V gene TRBV10-1; D could derive from TRBD1 or TRBD2 (5 bases each). Trimming removed 4 bases from V and 11 bases from J, with 16 bases in between. The CDR3 has 13 residues. Germline V gives CDR1 WNHNN, CDR2 SYGVQD (reference sequence). CDR3 region: CASSGRDPEGQYF. The CDR3 bases are TGCGCCAGCAGTGGTCGGGACCCCGAGGGGCAGTATTTT.

Concerning this clonotype itself: Its ends do not fully match the called genes, so a read error is possible. CDR3 DNA sequence: TGTGCCAGCAGCCAGACCGCAGATATGCAGTATTTT. Protein sequence: CASSQTADMQYF. The chain links TRBV3-1 to TRBJ2-3, with D hard to call. Germline-derived CDR1 and CDR2 are LGHDT and YNNKEL (reference sequence). CDR3 length: 12 amino acids.